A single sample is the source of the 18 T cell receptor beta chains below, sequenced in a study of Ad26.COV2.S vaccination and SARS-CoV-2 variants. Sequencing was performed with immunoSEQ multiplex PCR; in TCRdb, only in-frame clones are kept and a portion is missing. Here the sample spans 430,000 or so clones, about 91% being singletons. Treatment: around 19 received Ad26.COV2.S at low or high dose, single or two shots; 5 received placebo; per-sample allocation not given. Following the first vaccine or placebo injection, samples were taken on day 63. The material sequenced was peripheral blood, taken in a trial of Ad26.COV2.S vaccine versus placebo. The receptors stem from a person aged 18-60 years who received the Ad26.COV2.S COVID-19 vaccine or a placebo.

Here the CDR3 DNA reads TGCGCCAGCAGCTTGGACTACCTAGATACGCAGTATTTT. It yields the protein CASSLDYLDTQYF. This rearrangement joins TRBV5-1 to TRBJ2-3; D is uncertain. Deletions cut 0 bases from V and 5 bases from J, with 7 bases between. The germline gives CDR1 SGHRS, CDR2 YFSETQ. CDR3 length: 13 amino acids.

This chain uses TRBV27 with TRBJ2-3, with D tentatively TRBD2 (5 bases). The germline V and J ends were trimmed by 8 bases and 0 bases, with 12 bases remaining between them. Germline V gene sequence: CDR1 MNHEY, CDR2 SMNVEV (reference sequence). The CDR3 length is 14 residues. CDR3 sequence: CASSRASSTDTQYF. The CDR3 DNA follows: TGTGCCAGCTCGAGGGCGTCTAGCACAGATACGCAGTATTTT.

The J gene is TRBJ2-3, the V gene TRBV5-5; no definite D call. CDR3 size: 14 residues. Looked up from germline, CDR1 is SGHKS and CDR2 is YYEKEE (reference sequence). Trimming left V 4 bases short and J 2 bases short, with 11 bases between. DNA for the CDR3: TGTGCCAGCAGCACCGGACCTAACACAGATACGCAGTATTTT. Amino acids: CASSTGPNTDTQYF.

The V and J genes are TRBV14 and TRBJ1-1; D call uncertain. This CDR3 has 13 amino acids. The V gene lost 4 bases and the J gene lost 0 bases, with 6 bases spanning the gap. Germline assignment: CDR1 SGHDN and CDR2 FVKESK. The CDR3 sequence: CASSRVMNTEAFF. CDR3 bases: TGTGCCAGCAGCCGGGTGATGAACACTGAAGCTTTCTTT.

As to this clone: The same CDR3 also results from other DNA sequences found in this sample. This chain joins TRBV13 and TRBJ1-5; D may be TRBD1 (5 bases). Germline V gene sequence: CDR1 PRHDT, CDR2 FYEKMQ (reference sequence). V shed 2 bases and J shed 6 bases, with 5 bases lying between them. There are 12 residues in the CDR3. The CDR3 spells CASSLRGQPQHF. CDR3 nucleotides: TGTGCCAGCAGCTTAAGGGGTCAGCCCCAGCATTTT.

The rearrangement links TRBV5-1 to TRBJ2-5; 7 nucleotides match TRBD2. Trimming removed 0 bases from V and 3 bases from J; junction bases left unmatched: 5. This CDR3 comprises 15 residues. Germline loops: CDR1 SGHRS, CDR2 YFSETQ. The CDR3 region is CASSLATGTKETQYF. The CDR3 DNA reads TGCGCCAGCAGCTTGGCCACCGGGACTAAAGAGACCCAGTACTTC. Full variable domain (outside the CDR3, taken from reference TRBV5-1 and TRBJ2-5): KAGVTQTPRYLIKTRGQQVTLSCSPISGHRSVSWYQQTPGQGLQFLFEYFSETQRNKGNFPGRFSGRQFSNSRSEMNVSTLELGDSALYLCASSLATGTKETQYFGPGTRLLVL.

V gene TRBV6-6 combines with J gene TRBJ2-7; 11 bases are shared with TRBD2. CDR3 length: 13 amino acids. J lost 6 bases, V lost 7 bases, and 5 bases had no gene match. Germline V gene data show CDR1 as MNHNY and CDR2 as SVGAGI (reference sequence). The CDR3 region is CASKLAGAGEQYV. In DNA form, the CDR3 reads TGTGCCAGCAAACTAGCGGGAGCGGGCGAGCAGTACGTC.

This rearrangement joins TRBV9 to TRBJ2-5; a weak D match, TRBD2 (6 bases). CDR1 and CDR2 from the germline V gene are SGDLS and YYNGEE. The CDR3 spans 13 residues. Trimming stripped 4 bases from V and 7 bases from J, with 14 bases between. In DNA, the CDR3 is TGTGCCAGCAGCAACCGGGACTCGGGGACCCAGTACTTC. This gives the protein CASSNRDSGTQYF.

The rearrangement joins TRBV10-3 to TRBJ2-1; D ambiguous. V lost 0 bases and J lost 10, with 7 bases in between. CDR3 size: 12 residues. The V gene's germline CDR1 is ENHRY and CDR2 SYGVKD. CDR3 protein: CAISESEGEQFF. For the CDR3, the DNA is TGTGCCATCAGTGAGTCTGAAGGGGAGCAGTTCTTC.

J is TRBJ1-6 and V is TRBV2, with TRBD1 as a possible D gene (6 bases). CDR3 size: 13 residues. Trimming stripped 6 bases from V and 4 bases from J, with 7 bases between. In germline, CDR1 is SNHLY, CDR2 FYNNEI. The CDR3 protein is CASRGQYNSPLHF. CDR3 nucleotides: TGTGCCAGCAGGGGACAATATAATTCACCCCTCCACTTT.

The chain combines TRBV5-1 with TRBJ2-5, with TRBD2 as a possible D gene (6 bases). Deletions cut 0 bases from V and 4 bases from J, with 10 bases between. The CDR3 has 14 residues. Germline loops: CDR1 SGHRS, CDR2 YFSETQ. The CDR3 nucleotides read TGCGCCAGCAGCTTGGGGGCGGGGACAGAGACCCAGTACTTC. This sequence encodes CASSLGAGTETQYF.

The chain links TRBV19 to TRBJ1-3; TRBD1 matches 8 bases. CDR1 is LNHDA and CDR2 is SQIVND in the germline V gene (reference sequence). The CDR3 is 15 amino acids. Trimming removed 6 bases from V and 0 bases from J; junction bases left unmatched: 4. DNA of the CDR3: TGTGCCAGTAGAGACAGGGGAAGCTCTGGAAACACCATATATTTT. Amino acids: CASRDRGSSGNTIYF. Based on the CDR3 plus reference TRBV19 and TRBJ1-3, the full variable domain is DGGITQSPKYLFRKEGQNVTLSCEQNLNHDAMYWYRQDPGQGLRLIYYSQIVNDFQKGDIAEGYSVSREKKESFPLTVTSAQKNPTAFYLCASRDRGSSGNTIYFGEGSWLTVV.

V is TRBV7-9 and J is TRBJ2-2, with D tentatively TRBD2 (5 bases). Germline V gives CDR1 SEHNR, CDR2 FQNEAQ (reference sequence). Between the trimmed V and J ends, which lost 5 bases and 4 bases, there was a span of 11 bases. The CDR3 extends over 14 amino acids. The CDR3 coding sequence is TGTGCCAGCAGCCGAGAGGGATCCACCGGGGAGCTGTTTTTT. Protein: CASSREGSTGELFF.

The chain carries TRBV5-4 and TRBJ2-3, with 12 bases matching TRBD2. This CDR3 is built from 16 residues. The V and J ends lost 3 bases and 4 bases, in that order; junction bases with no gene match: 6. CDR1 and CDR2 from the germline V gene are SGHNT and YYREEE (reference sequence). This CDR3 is CASSSRTSGKADTQYF. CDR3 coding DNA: TGTGCCAGCAGCTCCCGGACTAGCGGGAAGGCAGATACGCAGTATTTT.

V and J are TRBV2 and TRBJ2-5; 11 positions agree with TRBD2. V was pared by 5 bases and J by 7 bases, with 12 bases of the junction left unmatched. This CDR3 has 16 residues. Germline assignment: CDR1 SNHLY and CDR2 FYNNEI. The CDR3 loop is CASSPTSGERSLTQYF. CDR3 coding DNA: TGTGCCAGCAGTCCGACTAGCGGGGAACGTTCTTTGACCCAGTACTTC.

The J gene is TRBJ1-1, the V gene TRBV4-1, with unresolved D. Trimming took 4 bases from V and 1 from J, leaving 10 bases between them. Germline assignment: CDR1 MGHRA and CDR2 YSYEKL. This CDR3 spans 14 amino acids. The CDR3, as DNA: TGCGCCAGCAGCCCCGCCCAAAGGAACACTGAAGCTTTCTTT. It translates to CASSPAQRNTEAFF.

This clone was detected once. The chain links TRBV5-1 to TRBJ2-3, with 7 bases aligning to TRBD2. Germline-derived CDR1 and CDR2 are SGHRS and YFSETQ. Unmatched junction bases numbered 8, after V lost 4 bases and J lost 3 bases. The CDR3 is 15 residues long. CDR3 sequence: CASSEGLVRTDTQYF. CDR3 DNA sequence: TGCGCCAGCAGCGAAGGACTAGTGAGGACAGATACGCAGTATTTT.

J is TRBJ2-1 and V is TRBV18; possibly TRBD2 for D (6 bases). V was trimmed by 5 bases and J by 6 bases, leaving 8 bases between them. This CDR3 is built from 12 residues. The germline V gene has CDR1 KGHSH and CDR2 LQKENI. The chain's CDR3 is CASSMTSNEQFF. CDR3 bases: TGTGCCAGCTCAATGACTAGCAATGAGCAGTTCTTC. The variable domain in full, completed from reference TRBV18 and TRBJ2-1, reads NAGVMQNPRHLVRRRGQEARLRCSPMKGHSHVYWYRQLPEEGLKFMVYLQKENIIDESGMPKERFSAEFPKEGPSILRIQQVVRGDSAAYFCASSMTSNEQFFGPGTRLTVL.